This T cell receptor (beta chain) was sequenced in a study of siplizumab effects on memory and regulatory T cells (dated by TCRdb to about 2019). For context, the study as a whole: The study examined how the anti-CD2 antibody siplizumab affects alloreactive T-cell subsets in allogeneic mixed lymphocyte reactions built from human PBMCs.

The library was made by the immunoSEQ multiplex PCR assay. Approximately 100,000 TCR templates per sample were assayed on the deep sequencing platform. Genomic DNA extracted from sorted T cells was the material used for TCRbeta CDR3 sequencing. Turning to the authors' computational methods: The R programming language was used for clonal analysis of TCRbeta CDR3 data. Comparing unstimulated samples against CFSE-low samples taken after the reaction was how alloreactive CD4+ and CD8+ clones were defined. Regulatory or non-regulatory origin was assigned to alloreactive CD4+ clones by matching of sequences to sorted unstimulated Treg and non-Treg repertoires. This immuneACCESS table, as held by TCRdb, lists in-frame sequences with V and J called but not all clones. Of the missing ones, under half trace to an unresolved V gene in checked studies; the others have no known cause. The V and J calls and clone size were taken over from that table, and D and trimming were inferred from the DNA. The sample data list about 64,000 clones, and just over 95% of these were observed just once. About 0.095% of the sample is in the top ten clones.

A word on this clone: Which antigen it targets is not known. Qualities for individual bases were not recorded, and no much larger clone is one base off.

The CDR3 numbers 13 residues from cysteine through phenylalanine. The retained sequence is limited to the CDR3, 39 bases, with the frame set at the first base. The germline V gene (reference sequence) specifies GTSNPN as CDR1 and SVGIG as CDR2. V drops 4 bases and J drops 6 bases, leaving 13 bases in between. In addition, sequencing in three donor pairs included unstimulated CD8+ effector memory subsets alongside CD4+ naive, CD8+ naive, CD8+ TEMRA and CD4+ memory subsets. Sorted unstimulated T cells and proliferating T cells recovered from mixed lymphocyte reactions were subjected to TCRbeta CDR3 sequencing. Fresh whole blood from about ten HLA-typed healthy donors served as the source for isolating PBMCs. Overall study outcomes, separate from this receptor: Sequences below about 10^-5 frequency were poorly captured, so only a minor fraction of alloreactive clones could be mapped to unstimulated subsets. A naive or memory phenotype could not be assigned to roughly 80-97% of proliferating CD4+ or CD8+ clones. The cumulative frequency of alloreactive sequences traceable to unstimulated CD4+ memory T cells was significantly reduced by siplizumab. Whether proliferating Tregs from siplizumab cultures actually had suppressive function was not functionally confirmed. Greater diversity appeared to be present in unstimulated naive T cells than in memory T cells, and a substantial contribution to the alloresponse seemed to be made by naive cells. In reactions with siplizumab, an average of approximately 70% of mappable alloreactive CD4+ clones were Treg-derived, compared with 26.9% in control reactions.

The sequencing input was naive CD8+ T cells sorted from blood. Interpreted using the paper, the cell subset or site label stands for: unstimulated naive T cells. In this chain, TRBV30 is recombined with TRBJ1-5; a tentative D call is TRBD1 (6 bases match). The receptor's source is a human donor in good health. The CDR3 is CAWKWGGGQPQHF. The DNA reads as follows: TGTGCCTGGAAATGGGGGGGCGGTCAGCCCCAGCATTTT.